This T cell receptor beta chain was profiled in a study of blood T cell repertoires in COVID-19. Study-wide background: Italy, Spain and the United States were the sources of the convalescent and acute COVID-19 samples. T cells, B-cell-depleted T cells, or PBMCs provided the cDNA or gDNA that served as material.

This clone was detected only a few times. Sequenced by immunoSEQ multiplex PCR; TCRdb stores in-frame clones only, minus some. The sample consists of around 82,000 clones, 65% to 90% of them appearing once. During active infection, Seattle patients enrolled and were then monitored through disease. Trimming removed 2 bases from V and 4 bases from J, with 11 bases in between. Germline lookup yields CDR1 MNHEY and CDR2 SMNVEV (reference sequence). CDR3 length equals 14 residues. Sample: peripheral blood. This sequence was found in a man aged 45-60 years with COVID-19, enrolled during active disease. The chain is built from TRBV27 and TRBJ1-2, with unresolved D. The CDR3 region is CASSLAPGGYGYTF. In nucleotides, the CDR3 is TGTGCCAGCAGTTTAGCCCCCGGCGGCTATGGCTACACCTTC.